This T cell receptor beta chain emerged from a study of cytomegalovirus exposure and HLA in healthy donors. The study's findings and limits: Subsequent analysis revealed that first-cohort TCR clusters tended to co-occur in the 130 or so validation repertoires. The authors listed some 160 TCR beta chains as cytomegalovirus-associated. TCR sequences were mostly rare, though some public TCRs occurred in many donors.

Produced via immunoSEQ multiplex PCR; TCRdb's table is partial and in-frame only. Of over 110,000 clones listed, 80% to 90% are singletons. Trimming removed 0 bases from V and 0 bases from J, with 4 bases in between. Germline V gene sequence: CDR1 SGHDT, CDR2 YYEEEE. CDR3 size: 13 residues. This clone was counted once. What it binds is not known. Source material: PBMCs. The TCR was taken from a woman in her twenties or thirties in good health and CMV-seronegative. V usage is TRBV5-6 and J usage is TRBJ2-7; D is undetermined. The CDR3 nucleotides are TGTGCCAGCAGCTTGGCTAGCTCCTACGAGCAGTACTTC. This gives the protein CASSLASSYEQYF.